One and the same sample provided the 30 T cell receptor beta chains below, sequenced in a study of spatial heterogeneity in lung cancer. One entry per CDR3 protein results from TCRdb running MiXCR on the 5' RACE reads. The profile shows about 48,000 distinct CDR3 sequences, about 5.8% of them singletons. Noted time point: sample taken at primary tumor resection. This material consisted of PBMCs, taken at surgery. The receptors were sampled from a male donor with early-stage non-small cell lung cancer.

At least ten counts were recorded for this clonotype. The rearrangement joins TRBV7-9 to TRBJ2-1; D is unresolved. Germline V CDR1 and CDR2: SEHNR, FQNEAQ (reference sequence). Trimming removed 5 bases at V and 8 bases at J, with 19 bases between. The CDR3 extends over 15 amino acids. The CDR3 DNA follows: TGTGCCAGCAGCCCCGGGTTTCGGGTCTTGGATGAGCAGTTCTTC. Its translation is CASSPGFRVLDEQFF.

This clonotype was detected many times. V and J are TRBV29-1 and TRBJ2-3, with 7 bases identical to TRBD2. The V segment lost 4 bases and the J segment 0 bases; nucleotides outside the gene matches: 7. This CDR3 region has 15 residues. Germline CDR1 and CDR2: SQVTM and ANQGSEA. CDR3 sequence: CSVGVGSGSTDTQYF. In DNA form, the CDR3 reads TGCAGCGTTGGAGTGGGTAGCGGGAGCACAGATACGCAGTATTTT.

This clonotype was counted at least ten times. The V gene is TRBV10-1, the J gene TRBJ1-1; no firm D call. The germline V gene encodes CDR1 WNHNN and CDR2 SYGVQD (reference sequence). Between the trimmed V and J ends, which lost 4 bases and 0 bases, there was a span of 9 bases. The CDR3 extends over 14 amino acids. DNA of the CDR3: TGCGCCAGCAGTGTACAACAGTTGAACACTGAAGCTTTCTTT. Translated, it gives CASSVQQLNTEAFF.

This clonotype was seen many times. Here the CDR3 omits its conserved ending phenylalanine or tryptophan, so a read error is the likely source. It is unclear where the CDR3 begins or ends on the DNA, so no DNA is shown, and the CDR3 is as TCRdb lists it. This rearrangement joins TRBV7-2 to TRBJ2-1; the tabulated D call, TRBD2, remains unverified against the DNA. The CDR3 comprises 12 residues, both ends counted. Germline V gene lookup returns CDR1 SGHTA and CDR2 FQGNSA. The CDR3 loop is CASSHGRGTITV.

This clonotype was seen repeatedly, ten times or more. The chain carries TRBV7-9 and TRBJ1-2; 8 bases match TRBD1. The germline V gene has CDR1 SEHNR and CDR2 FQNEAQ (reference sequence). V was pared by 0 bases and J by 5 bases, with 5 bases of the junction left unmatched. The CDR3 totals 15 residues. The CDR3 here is CASSLAGTGLYGYTF. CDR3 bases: TGTGCCAGCAGCTTAGCTGGGACAGGCCTATATGGCTACACCTTC.

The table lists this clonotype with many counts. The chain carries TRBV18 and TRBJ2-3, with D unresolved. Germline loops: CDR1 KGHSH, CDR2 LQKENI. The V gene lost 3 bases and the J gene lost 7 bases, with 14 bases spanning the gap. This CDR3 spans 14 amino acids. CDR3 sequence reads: CASSPGSIKYTQYF. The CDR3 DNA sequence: TGTGCCAGCTCACCGGGGTCCATTAAATATACGCAGTATTTT.

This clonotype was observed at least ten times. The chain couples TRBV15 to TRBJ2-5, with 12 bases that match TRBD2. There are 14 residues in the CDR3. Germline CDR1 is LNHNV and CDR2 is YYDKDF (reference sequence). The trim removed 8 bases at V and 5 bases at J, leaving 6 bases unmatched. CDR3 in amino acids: CATRGLAGFETQYF. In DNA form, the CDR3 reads TGTGCCACCCGCGGACTAGCGGGATTTGAGACCCAGTACTTC.

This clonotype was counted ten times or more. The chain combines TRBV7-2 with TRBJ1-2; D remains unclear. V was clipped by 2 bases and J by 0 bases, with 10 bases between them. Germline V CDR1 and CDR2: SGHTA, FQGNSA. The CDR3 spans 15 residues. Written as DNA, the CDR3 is TGTGCCAGCAGCTTACGGCAGCCTTCTAACTATGGCTACACCTTC. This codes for CASSLRQPSNYGYTF.

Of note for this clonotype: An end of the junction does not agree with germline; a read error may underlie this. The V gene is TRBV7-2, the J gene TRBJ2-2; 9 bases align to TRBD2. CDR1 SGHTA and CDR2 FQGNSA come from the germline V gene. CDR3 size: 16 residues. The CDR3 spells CASSFGRASGDGELIF. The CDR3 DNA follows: TGTGCCAGCAGCTTCGGACGGGCTAGCGGGGACGGGGAGCTGATTTTT.

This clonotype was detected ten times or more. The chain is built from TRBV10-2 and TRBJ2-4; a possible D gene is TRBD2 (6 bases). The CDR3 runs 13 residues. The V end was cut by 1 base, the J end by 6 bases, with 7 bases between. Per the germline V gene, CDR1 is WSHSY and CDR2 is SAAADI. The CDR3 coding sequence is TGCGCCAGCAGTGAGTGGAGGGGAAACATTCAGTACTTC. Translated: CASSEWRGNIQYF.

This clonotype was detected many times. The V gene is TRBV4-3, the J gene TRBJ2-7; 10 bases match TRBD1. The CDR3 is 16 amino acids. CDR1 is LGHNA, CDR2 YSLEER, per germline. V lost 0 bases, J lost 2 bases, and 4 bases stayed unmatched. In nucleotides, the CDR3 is TGCGCCAGCAGCCAAGATCGGGGGACAGGGGCCTACGAGCAGTACTTC. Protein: CASSQDRGTGAYEQYF.

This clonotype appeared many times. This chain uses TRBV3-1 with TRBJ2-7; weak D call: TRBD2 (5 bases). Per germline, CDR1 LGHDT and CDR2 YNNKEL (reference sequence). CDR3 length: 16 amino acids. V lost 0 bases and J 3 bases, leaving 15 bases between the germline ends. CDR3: CASSQDEGQVYYEQYF. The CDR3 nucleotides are TGTGCCAGCAGCCAAGATGAGGGCCAGGTTTACTACGAGCAGTACTTC.

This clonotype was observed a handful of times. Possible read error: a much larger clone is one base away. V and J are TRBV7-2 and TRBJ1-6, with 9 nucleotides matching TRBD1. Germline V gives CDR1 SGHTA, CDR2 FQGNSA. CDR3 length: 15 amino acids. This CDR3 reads CVSSPRTGANSPLHF. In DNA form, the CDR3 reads TGTGTCAGCAGCCCCCGGACAGGGGCTAATTCACCCCTCCACTTT.

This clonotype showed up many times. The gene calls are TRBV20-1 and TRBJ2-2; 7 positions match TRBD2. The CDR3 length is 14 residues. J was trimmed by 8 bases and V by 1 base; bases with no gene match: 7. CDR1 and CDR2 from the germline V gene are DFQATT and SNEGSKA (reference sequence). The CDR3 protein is CSARASGAAGELFF. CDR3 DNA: TGCAGTGCTAGAGCAAGCGGGGCAGCTGGGGAGCTGTTTTTT.

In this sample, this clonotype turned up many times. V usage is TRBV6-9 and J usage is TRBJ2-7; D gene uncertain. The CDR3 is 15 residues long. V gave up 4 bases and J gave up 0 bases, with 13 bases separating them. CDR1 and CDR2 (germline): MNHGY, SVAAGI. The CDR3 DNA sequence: TGTGCCAGCAGTTGTTCAGGCCCTAGCTCCTACGAGCAGTACTTC. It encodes CASSCSGPSSYEQYF.

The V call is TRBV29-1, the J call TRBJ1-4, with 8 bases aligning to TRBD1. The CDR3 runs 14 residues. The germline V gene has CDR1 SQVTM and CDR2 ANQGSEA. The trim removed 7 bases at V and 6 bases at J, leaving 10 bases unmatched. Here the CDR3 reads CSAASDREHEKLFF. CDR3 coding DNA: TGCAGCGCAGCTTCGGACAGGGAACATGAAAAACTGTTTTTT.

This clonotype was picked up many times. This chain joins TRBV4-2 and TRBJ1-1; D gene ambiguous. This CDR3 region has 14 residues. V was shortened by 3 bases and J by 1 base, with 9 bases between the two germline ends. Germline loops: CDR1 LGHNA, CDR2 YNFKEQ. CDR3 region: CASSQFGENTEAFF. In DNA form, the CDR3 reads TGTGCCAGCAGCCAGTTTGGAGAGAACACTGAAGCTTTCTTT.

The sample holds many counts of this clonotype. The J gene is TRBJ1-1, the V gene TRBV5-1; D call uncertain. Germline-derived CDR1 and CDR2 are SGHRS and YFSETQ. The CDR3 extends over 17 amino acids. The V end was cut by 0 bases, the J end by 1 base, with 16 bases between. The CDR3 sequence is CASSLAPAPTGNTEAFF. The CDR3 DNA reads TGCGCCAGCAGCTTGGCTCCGGCCCCCACGGGGAACACTGAAGCTTTCTTT.

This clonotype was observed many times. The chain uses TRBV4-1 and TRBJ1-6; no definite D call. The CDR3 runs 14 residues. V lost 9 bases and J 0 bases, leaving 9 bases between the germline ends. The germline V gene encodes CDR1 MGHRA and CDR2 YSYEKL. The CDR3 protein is CASGWSSYNSPLHF. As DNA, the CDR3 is TGCGCCAGTGGGTGGAGCTCCTATAATTCACCCCTCCACTTT.

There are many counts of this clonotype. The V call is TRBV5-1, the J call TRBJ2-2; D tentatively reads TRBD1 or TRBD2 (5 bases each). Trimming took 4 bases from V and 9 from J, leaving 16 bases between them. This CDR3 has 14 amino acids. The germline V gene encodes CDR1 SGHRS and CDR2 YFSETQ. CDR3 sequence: CASSPGPRDRELFF. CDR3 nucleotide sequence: TGCGCCAGCAGCCCGGGACCCCGGGACCGGGAGCTGTTTTTT. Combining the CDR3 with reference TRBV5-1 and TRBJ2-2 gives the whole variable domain KAGVTQTPRYLIKTRGQQVTLSCSPISGHRSVSWYQQTPGQGLQFLFEYFSETQRNKGNFPGRFSGRQFSNSRSEMNVSTLELGDSALYLCASSPGPRDRELFFGEGSRLTVL.

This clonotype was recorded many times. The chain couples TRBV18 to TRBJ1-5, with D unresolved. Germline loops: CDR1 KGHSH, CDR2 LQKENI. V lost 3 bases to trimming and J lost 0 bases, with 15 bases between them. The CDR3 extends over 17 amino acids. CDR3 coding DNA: TGTGCCAGCTCACCGTTAGGGTCAATAAATAGCAATCAGCCCCAGCATTTT. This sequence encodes CASSPLGSINSNQPQHF. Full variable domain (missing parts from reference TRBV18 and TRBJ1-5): NAGVMQNPRHLVRRRGQEARLRCSPMKGHSHVYWYRQLPEEGLKFMVYLQKENIIDESGMPKERFSAEFPKEGPSILRIQQVVRGDSAAYFCASSPLGSINSNQPQHFGDGTRLSIL.

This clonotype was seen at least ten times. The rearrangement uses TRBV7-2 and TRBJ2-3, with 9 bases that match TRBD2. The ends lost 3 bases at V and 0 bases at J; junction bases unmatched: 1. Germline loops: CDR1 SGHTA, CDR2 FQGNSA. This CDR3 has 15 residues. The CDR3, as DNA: TGTGCCAGCAGCTTCCTAGCGGGGAGCACAGATACGCAGTATTTT. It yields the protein CASSFLAGSTDTQYF.

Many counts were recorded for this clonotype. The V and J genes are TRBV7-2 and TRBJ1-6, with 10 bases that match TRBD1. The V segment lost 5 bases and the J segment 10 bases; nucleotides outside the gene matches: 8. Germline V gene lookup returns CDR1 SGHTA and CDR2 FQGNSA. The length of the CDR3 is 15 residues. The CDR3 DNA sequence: TGTGCCAGCAGCCGAACGACAGGGGGCGGATCACCCCTCCACTTT. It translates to CASSRTTGGGSPLHF. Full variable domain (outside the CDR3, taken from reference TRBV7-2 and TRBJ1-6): GAGVSQSPSNKVTEKGKDVELRCDPISGHTALYWYRQSLGQGLEFLIYFQGNSAPDKSGLPSDRFSAERTGGSVSTLTIQRTQQEDSAVYLCASSRTTGGGSPLHFGNGTRLTVT.

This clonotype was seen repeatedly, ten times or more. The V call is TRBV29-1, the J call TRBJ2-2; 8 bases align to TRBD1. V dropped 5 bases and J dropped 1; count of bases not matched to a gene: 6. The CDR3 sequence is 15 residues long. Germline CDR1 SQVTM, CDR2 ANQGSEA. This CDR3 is CSVKGTGMNTGELFF. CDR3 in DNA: TGCAGCGTTAAGGGGACAGGCATGAACACCGGGGAGCTGTTTTTT.

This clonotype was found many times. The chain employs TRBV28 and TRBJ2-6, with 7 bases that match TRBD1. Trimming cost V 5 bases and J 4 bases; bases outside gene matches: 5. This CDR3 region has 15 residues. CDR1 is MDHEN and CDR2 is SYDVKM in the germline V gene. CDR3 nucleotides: TGTGCCAGCAGTCCAGGGGGAGCGGGGGCCAACGTCCTGACTTTC. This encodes CASSPGGAGANVLTF.

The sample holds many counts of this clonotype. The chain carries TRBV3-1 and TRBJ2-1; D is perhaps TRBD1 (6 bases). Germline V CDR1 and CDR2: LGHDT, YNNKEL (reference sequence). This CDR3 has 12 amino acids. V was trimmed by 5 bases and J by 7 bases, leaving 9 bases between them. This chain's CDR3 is CASSGGGNEQFF. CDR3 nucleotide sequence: TGTGCCAGCAGCGGGGGCGGAAATGAGCAGTTCTTC.

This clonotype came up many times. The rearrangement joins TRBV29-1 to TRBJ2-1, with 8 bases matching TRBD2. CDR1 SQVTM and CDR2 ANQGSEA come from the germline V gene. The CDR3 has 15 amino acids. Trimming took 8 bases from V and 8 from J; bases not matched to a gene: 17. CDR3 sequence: CSSLRGAGEIDEQFF. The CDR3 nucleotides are TGCAGCTCGCTAAGGGGAGCGGGAGAAATAGATGAGCAGTTCTTC.

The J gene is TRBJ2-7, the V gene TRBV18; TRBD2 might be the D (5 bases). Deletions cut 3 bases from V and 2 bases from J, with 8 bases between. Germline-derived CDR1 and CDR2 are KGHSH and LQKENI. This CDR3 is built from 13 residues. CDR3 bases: TGTGCCAGCTCACCGGACTTCACCTACGAGCAGTACTTC. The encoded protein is CASSPDFTYEQYF.

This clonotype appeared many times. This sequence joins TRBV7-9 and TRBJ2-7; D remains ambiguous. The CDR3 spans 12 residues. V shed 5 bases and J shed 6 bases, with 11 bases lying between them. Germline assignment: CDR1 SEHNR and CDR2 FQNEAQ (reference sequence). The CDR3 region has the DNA TGTGCCAGCAGCCACCAAGGGCGCGAGCAGTACTTC. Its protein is CASSHQGREQYF.

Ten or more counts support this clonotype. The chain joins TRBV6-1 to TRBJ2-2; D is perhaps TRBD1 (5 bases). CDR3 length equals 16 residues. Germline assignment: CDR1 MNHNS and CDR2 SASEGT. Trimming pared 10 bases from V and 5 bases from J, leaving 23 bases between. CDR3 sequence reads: CATDGAGFVGTGELFF. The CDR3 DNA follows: TGTGCCACAGATGGAGCAGGGTTTGTGGGAACCGGGGAGCTGTTTTTT.